This T cell receptor (beta chain) comes out of a study of cytomegalovirus exposure and HLA in healthy donors. Notes on the study in general: Reported performance of the classifier showed diagnosis of cytomegalovirus status with high specificity and sensitivity.

A word on this clone: The antigen is unknown.

PCR was performed using 60 Vbeta and 13 Jbeta primers. Clones were read by immunoSEQ multiplex PCR, and TCRdb kept only the in-frame ones, dropping some. The data hold about 130,000 clones, with roughly 70% observed a single time. The CDR3 has 14 amino acids. Germline CDR1 SGHNT, CDR2 YENEEA. Trimming pared 1 base from V and 5 bases from J, leaving 9 bases between. The chain recombines TRBV11-3 with TRBJ2-1; tentative D call: TRBD2 (6 bases). This clonotype was sampled from a man aged 18 to 35 in good health and CMV-seropositive. Sequencing input: PBMCs. CDR3 residues: CASSLGRRDNEQFF. The CDR3 DNA is TGTGCCAGCAGCTTAGGTCGGAGGGACAATGAGCAGTTCTTC.